The clone carrying this T cell receptor beta chain was counted ten times or more. Antigen specificity is unknown. The data belong to a study of T cells in Graves' hyperthyroidism and ophthalmopathy. General study findings and limits: Blood also held most thyroid clonotypes expanded beyond 0.001. By a 13 V-J model, ophthalmopathy was set apart from stable hyperthyroidism.

The germline V and J ends were trimmed by 6 bases and 4 bases, with 8 bases remaining between them. Germline CDR1 reads MNHEY; CDR2 reads SMNVEV (reference sequence). The CDR3 is made up of 12 amino acids. Amplification of TCR beta CDR3 regions used RNA as the template. Initially, a first-round RT-PCR of the TCR CDR3 employed the HTBI primer set. TCRdb re-called the multiplex PCR reads with MiXCR, one entry per CDR3 protein. The table records approximately 600,000 distinct CDR3 sequences, roughly 15% of them present only once. Sequenced material: blood. The rearrangement links TRBV27 to TRBJ2-3; D gene unclear. The receptor was derived from a woman aged 30 to 39 with Graves' hyperthyroidism. The CDR3 DNA reads as TGTGCCAGCAGGGCCGCCGCAGATACGCAGTATTTT. Amino acid sequence: CASRAAADTQYF.